The 7 T cell receptor beta chains in this list originate from one sample, sequenced in a study of blood T cell repertoires in COVID-19. Clones were sequenced by immunoSEQ multiplex PCR, and TCRdb holds only the in-frame ones, with some missing. The sample has some 380,000 clones, 90% seen once. Specimen: peripheral blood. Receptors were obtained from a man aged 18 to 30 with active or convalescent COVID-19.

CDR3 amino acids: CASSPRWTSGRSYNEQFF. The CDR3, as DNA: TGCGCCAGCAGCCCACGCTGGACTAGCGGGAGATCCTACAATGAGCAGTTCTTC. V usage is TRBV5-1 and J usage is TRBJ2-1, with 13 nucleotides matching TRBD2. CDR1 is SGHRS, CDR2 YFSETQ, per germline. The trim removed 4 bases at V and 1 base at J, leaving 8 bases unmatched. The CDR3 is made up of 18 amino acids.

This chain links TRBV6-1 with TRBJ1-3; 7 bases are shared with TRBD1. Germline lookup yields CDR1 MNHNS and CDR2 SASEGT. V lost 8 bases to trimming and J lost 0 bases; unmatched junction nucleotides: 7. The CDR3 consists of 15 residues. CDR3 sequence: CASASGTDSGNTIYF. CDR3 bases: TGTGCCAGCGCCTCGGGGACAGACTCTGGAAACACCATATATTTT.

The chain recombines TRBV7-2 with TRBJ2-4; 8 bases fit TRBD2. The germline V gene encodes CDR1 SGHTA and CDR2 FQGNSA. V lost 3 bases to trimming and J lost 7 bases; unmatched junction nucleotides: 14. CDR3 size: 17 residues. CDR3 loop: CASSFSGTVGSGNIQYF. For the CDR3, the DNA is TGTGCCAGCAGCTTTAGCGGGACGGTGGGATCGGGGAACATTCAGTACTTC.

The genes are TRBV6-6 and TRBJ2-2; TRBD2 agrees at 7 bases. Germline V gene data show CDR1 as MNHNY and CDR2 as SVGAGI (reference sequence). V lost 6 bases, J lost 2 bases, and 6 bases stayed unmatched. The CDR3 loop spans 15 amino acids. The CDR3 protein is CASSYSGPNTGELFF. The CDR3 region has the DNA TGTGCCAGCAGCTATAGCGGGCCTAACACCGGGGAGCTGTTTTTT.

This clone has just one count. The chain is built from TRBV5-1 and TRBJ1-2, with 7 bases lining up with TRBD1. J was trimmed by 7 bases and V by 0 bases; bases with no gene match: 6. The CDR3 is 14 residues long. Germline CDR1 SGHRS, CDR2 YFSETQ. The chain's CDR3 is CASSLEGGAIGYTF. The CDR3 DNA follows: TGCGCCAGCAGCTTGGAAGGGGGCGCTATTGGCTACACCTTC.

The gene calls are TRBV6-6 and TRBJ2-1, with TRBD1 identical over 7 bases. CDR1 MNHNY and CDR2 SVGAGI come from the germline V gene (reference sequence). V was clipped by 11 bases and J by 8 bases; unmatched bases: 9. The CDR3 is made up of 12 amino acids. The CDR3 region is CACSTGNYEQFF. CDR3 coding DNA: TGTGCCTGCTCGACAGGGAATTATGAGCAGTTCTTC.

The genes are TRBV7-9 and TRBJ1-4, with 11 bases matching TRBD1. With V trimmed by 5 bases and J by 5 bases, 16 bases remained unmatched. The CDR3 sequence is 19 residues long. The germline CDR1 and CDR2 sequences are SEHNR and FQNEAQ (reference sequence). The CDR3 coding sequence is TGTGCCAGCAGCCGCCCCCGGGACAGGGGGTTTTTTGGGAATGAAAAACTGTTTTTT. This sequence encodes CASSRPRDRGFFGNEKLFF. Full variable domain (missing parts from reference TRBV7-9 and TRBJ1-4): DTGVSQNPRHKITKRGQNVTFRCDPISEHNRLYWYRQTLGQGPEFLTYFQNEAQLEKSRLLSDRFSAERPKGSFSTLEIQRTEQGDSAMYLCASSRPRDRGFFGNEKLFFGSGTQLSVL.